This T cell receptor beta chain was profiled in a study of beta chain features in type 1 diabetes. As for the study in general: No patient-donor differences in age, gender, total cells or subset yield. Broader study findings: Shorter TCRB CDR3s, moderately but significantly so, were found in Type 1 diabetes patients in all four CD4+ subsets. HLA effects on TCRB rearrangement stayed unresolved here.

A sort by CD45RO/CCR7/CD25/CD127/CD95/CD27 yielded CD4+ naive, central memory, regulatory and stem cell-like memory cells. Concerning this clone itself: Its specificity is unknown.

The isolated RNA, all of it, was reverse transcribed, so expressed TCRB transcripts were what got sequenced. Method: immunoSEQ multiplex PCR; TCRdb's copy keeps in-frame clones and lacks some. The table records around 340,000 clones, less than 10% of them present only once. The germline V gene has CDR1 SGDLS and CDR2 YYNGEE. The CDR3 extends over 14 amino acids. Trimming took 2 bases from V and 4 from J, leaving 9 bases between them. Sequenced: central memory CD4+ T cells from blood. The chain employs TRBV9 and TRBJ1-4, with D perhaps matching TRBD1 (5 bases). The sequence came from a young woman in good health. The CDR3 reads CASSVQGDNEKLFF. The CDR3 nucleotides are TGTGCCAGCAGCGTTCAGGGCGATAATGAAAAACTGTTTTTT.